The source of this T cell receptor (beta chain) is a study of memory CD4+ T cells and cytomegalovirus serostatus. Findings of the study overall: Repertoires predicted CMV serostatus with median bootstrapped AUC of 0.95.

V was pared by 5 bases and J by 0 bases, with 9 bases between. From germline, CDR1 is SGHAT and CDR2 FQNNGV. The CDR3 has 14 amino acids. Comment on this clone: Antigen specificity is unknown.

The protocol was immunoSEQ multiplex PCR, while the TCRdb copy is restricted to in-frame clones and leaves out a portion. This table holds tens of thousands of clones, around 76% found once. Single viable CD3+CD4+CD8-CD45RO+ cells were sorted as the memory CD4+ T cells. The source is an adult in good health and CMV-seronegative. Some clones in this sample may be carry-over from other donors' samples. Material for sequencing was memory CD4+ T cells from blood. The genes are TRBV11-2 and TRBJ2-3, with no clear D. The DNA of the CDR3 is TGTGCCAGCAGCCCAATGTCTAGCACAGATACGCAGTATTTT. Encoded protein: CASSPMSSTDTQYF.